This T cell receptor beta chain was recorded in a study of shared clonotypes between healthy human individuals. Turning to this clone: Its antigen is as yet unknown.

Every donor was a Caucasian adult from Nashville, Tennessee. Both subsets, CD45RA+ naive and CD45RA-negative memory, were split from the CD4+ cells. Overall study results and limits: Compared with clonotypes that all four donors shared, non-shared clonotypes had lower generation probabilities. The naive CD4 repertoires of a few donors were compared, and around 4.9% of clonotypes were shared.

TCRdb's copy holds only in-frame clones and misses some; the assay was immunoSEQ multiplex PCR. The sample carries under 650,000 clones, less than 96% recorded once. Germline loops: CDR1 SNHLY, CDR2 FYNNEI. Trimming at V came to 5 bases and at J to 4 bases, leaving 9 bases not matched to a gene. The CDR3 totals 15 residues. The V call is TRBV2, the J call TRBJ2-5, with 8 bases lining up with TRBD2. This TCR was recovered from a woman aged 25 to 45 in good health. Sample: naive CD4+ T cells sorted from blood. The subset here: CD45RA+ positively selected. CDR3 protein: CASSTAAGEGETQYF. The CDR3 DNA sequence: TGTGCCAGCAGTACAGCAGCGGGAGAAGGAGAGACCCAGTACTTC.